The entry below describes one TCR beta chain. Its antigen is still unknown. The PCR was carried out with 60 Vbeta primers and 13 Jbeta primers. Produced via immunoSEQ multiplex PCR; TCRdb's table is partial and in-frame only. The data contain roughly 150,000 clones, 84% of them singletons. The sample belongs to a study of cytomegalovirus exposure and HLA in healthy donors. Study information: Sequencing of 150 million to 200 million T cells in an earlier analysis found 95 million to 120 million unique TCR beta sequences. General study results and limits: It was only CMV serostatus that was available as immune exposure information. Versus the roughly 690-donor mean, an Asian-associated ancestry cluster reportedly showed fewer N-insertions in a later analysis. A few chains tied to CMV proved CMV antigen-specific in vitro.

The trim removed 4 bases at V and 6 bases at J, leaving 5 bases unmatched. The CDR3 extends over 13 amino acids. CDR1 and CDR2 (germline): LNHNV, YYDKDF (reference sequence). Sequenced: PBMCs. The rearrangement uses TRBV15 and TRBJ1-2; 7 bases match TRBD1. The clonotype originates from a young man in good health and CMV-seronegative. CDR3 coding DNA: TGTGCCACCAGCACCGGGACAGCTCATGGCTACACCTTC. Translation: CATSTGTAHGYTF.